This T cell receptor beta chain was captured by sequencing in a study of T-cell reconstitution after alpha-beta-depleted transplantation in children. The V end was cut by 3 bases, the J end by 3 bases, with 12 bases between. CDR3 length: 14 residues. Unique molecular identifiers were incorporated during preparation of the TCRbeta library. Each CDR3 protein gets one entry after TCRdb re-called the PCR reads with MiXCR. The sample includes about 58,000 distinct CDR3 sequences, about 40% seen only once; the top ten take roughly 98%. Source: PBMCs, mostly from graft donor cells, taken 360 days after TCRalphabeta/CD19-depleted stem cell transplant. V usage is TRBV12-3 or TRBV12-4 and J usage is TRBJ2-7; D may match TRBD1 or TRBD2 (6 bases each). This clonotype was sampled from a male patient between 10 and 17 years old who had a stem cell transplant for acute lymphoblastic leukemia, so the T cells may come from the graft donor. CDR3 loop: CASSLEGGNYEQYF. CDR3 in DNA: TGTGCCAGCAGTTTGGAGGGGGGAAACTACGAGCAGTACTTC.